This passage covers 13 T cell receptor beta chains from one sample sequenced in a study of vaccination and CD4 T cells after COVID-19 (dated by TCRdb to between 2021 and 2024). Taken with the paper, the label for treatment or condition translates to: roughly 10-day PBMC culture with coronavirus spike peptide pools or control peptides (ViraFEST assay). Library preparation employed PCR. The instrument given in TCRdb is Illumina iSeq 100. TCR sequencing of DNA from cultured CD4+ T cells used the Oncomine TCR Beta short-read assay at the Johns Hopkins FTIC core. TCRdb trimmed the raw reads at Q25, called clones with MiXCR and kept productive beta chains. Each entry merges the rows of one CDR3 protein and shows their most common DNA and genes. The sample profile shows some 16,000 distinct CDR3 sequences; 52% of them were found once. The ten largest clones take up over 12% of the sample. No cognate antigen is known for these TCRs.

The sequenced sample consisted of CD4+ T cells from blood, cultured in vitro. The receptors were gathered from a human donor who had recovered from COVID-19.

This clonotype has more than one count but fewer than ten. The chain employs TRBV6-1 and TRBJ1-5, with D unresolved. CDR3 size: 14 residues. With 1 base removed from V and 4 bases from J, the gap between germline ends came to 8 bases. CDR1 MNHNS and CDR2 SASEGT come from the germline V gene. The CDR3 is CASSEGQRNQPQHF. In DNA form, the CDR3 reads TGTGCCAGCAGTGAAGGGCAGAGAAATCAGCCCCAGCATTTT.

This CDR3 reads CASSSGPTAADTQYF. Written as DNA, the CDR3 is TGTGCCAGCAGCTCCGGGCCAACTGCCGCAGATACGCAGTATTTT. The chain recombines TRBV6-1 with TRBJ2-3; D uncertain. The germline CDR1 and CDR2 sequences are MNHNS and SASEGT. Trimming took 6 bases from V and 4 from J, leaving 17 bases between them. The CDR3 has 15 residues.

This sequence joins TRBV7-8 and TRBJ2-7, with 9 bases fitting TRBD1. CDR3 size: 15 residues. Germline-derived CDR1 and CDR2 are SGHVS and FQNEAQ. The junction had 7 bases not matched to a gene; V was cut back by 5 bases and J by 2 bases. This chain's CDR3 is CASSPTGTGTYEQYF. CDR3 sequence (DNA): TGTGCCAGCAGCCCAACCGGGACAGGGACCTACGAGCAGTACTTC.

This CDR3 is CASSPSGTPRSQYF. CDR3 DNA sequence: TGTGCCAGCAGCCCCTCCGGGACCCCAAGGTCCCAGTACTTC. The chain uses TRBV11-3 and TRBJ2-5; D could derive from TRBD1 or TRBD2 (5 bases each). There are 14 residues in the CDR3. Trimming took off 5 bases at V and 9 bases at J, with 19 bases between the two ends. Germline loops: CDR1 SGHNT, CDR2 YENEEA.

CDR3 region: CASSISQGARNTQYF. The CDR3 bases are TGTGCCAGTAGTATTAGTCAGGGGGCGCGGAATACGCAGTATTTT. V and J are TRBV19 and TRBJ2-3, with 8 positions matching TRBD1. V was clipped by 3 bases and J by 7 bases; unmatched bases: 9. The germline V gene has CDR1 LNHDA and CDR2 SQIVND (reference sequence). The CDR3 sequence is 15 residues long.

Only a few counts were recorded for this clonotype. V gene TRBV6-2 or TRBV6-3 combines with J gene TRBJ1-1; no firm D call. Trimming stripped 6 bases from V and 9 bases from J, with 14 bases between. The CDR3 covers 12 residues. Germline-derived CDR1 and CDR2 are MNHEY and SVGEGT. CDR3 protein: CASSRPSTQAFF. The CDR3 nucleotides are TGTGCCAGCAGCCGACCCAGTACCCAAGCTTTCTTT.

The V call is TRBV20-1, the J call TRBJ1-5, with D hard to call. Germline CDR1 and CDR2: DFQATT and SNEGSKA (reference sequence). Trimming removed 0 bases at V and 2 bases at J, with 11 bases between. The CDR3 runs to 15 residues. CDR3 loop: CSARDTDGGNQPQHF. Written as DNA, the CDR3 is TGCAGTGCTAGAGACACAGATGGGGGCAATCAGCCCCAGCATTTT.

This clonotype has only a few counts. V and J are TRBV6-1 and TRBJ1-5, with D unresolved. V gave up 6 bases and J gave up 7 bases, with 13 bases separating them. CDR1 and CDR2 (germline): MNHNS, SASEGT. The CDR3 spans 13 residues. CDR3 nucleotides: TGTGCCAGCAGCCCTATTTTCAACCAGCCCCAGCATTTT. Translating it yields CASSPIFNQPQHF.

This clonotype was detected only a few times. This chain links TRBV7-2 with TRBJ1-1; D possibly corresponds to TRBD1 (6 bases). Trimming stripped 0 bases from V and 6 bases from J, with 11 bases between. Germline loops: CDR1 SGHTA, CDR2 FQGNSA. CDR3 length: 14 amino acids. In nucleotides, the CDR3 is TGTGCCAGCAGCTTAGCAGGGGGGCGGGCTGAAGCTTTCTTT. Translation gives CASSLAGGRAEAFF.

CDR3 nucleotides: TGTGCCAGCAGTGTCGACAGGGCCCTCTACGAGCAGTACTTC. Amino acid sequence: CASSVDRALYEQYF. The chain couples TRBV2 to TRBJ2-7, with 7 bases lining up with TRBD1. Germline assignment: CDR1 SNHLY and CDR2 FYNNEI. The CDR3 is made up of 14 amino acids. After removal of 4 bases from V and 3 bases from J, the junction contained 6 bases not matched to a gene.

This sequence joins TRBV7-9 and TRBJ1-1; TRBD1 agrees at 7 bases. The V gene end was trimmed by 2 bases and the J gene end by 5 bases; junction bases not matched to a gene: 5. Germline V gives CDR1 SEHNR, CDR2 FQNEAQ (reference sequence). The CDR3 totals 14 residues. The CDR3 DNA follows: TGTGCCAGCAGCTTACAGGGGGTTTGGACTGAAGCTTTCTTT. Its translation is CASSLQGVWTEAFF.

The chain recombines TRBV6-2 or TRBV6-3 with TRBJ2-5, with 7 bases fitting TRBD2. J was trimmed by 7 bases and V by 6 bases; bases with no gene match: 8. This CDR3 region has 13 residues. CDR1 and CDR2 from the germline V gene are MNHEY and SVGEGT. DNA for the CDR3: TGTGCCAGCAGGGAGAGCGGGAAAGGGACCCAGTACTTC. Translated, it gives CASRESGKGTQYF.

This chain connects TRBV6-2 or TRBV6-3 to TRBJ1-5; D may be TRBD1 (6 bases). CDR3 length: 13 amino acids. The V gene lost 6 bases and the J gene lost 6 bases, with 12 bases spanning the gap. CDR1 is MNHEY and CDR2 is SVGEGT in the germline V gene. The CDR3 DNA follows: TGTGCCAGCAGCTCCAACAGGGCTCAGCCCCAGCATTTT. Its protein product is CASSSNRAQPQHF.